These T cell receptor beta chains were read from a single sample in a study of cytomegalovirus exposure and HLA in healthy donors. Method: immunoSEQ multiplex PCR; TCRdb's copy keeps in-frame clones and lacks some. This table holds around 60,000 clones, approximately 75% found once. Material: PBMCs. These receptors all stem from a man aged 50-59 years in good health and CMV-seropositive. Each CDR3 is given with its conserved first and last residue. The order of the fields is clone size, J gene, V gene, D gene, CDR3 DNA, CDR3 protein. A D gene is named only where the DNA matches it firmly. Clone size is given for some rows only: seen once, a few or many times, or a class if the clone is expanded.

clone_size: .
j_call: TRBJ2-3
v_call: TRBV5-1
d_call: TRBD1
cdr3_nt: TGCGCCAGCAGCCCGGGACAGGGTCCCACAGATACGCAGTATTTT
cdr3_aa: CASSPGQGPTDTQYF

clone_size: .
j_call: TRBJ2-1
v_call: TRBV30
d_call: TRBD1
cdr3_nt: TGTGCCCTTAATCGAGGGGGCTGGAATGAGCAGTTCTTC
cdr3_aa: CALNRGGWNEQFF

clone_size: .
j_call: TRBJ1-1
v_call: TRBV6-5
d_call: .
cdr3_nt: TGTGCCAGCAGACGAACGGGGGACACTGAAGCTTTCTTT
cdr3_aa: CASRRTGDTEAFF

clone_size: .
j_call: TRBJ2-7
v_call: TRBV30
d_call: .
cdr3_nt: TGTGCCTGGAGTGTGAGTGCCTCCTACGAGCAGTACTTC
cdr3_aa: CAWSVSASYEQYF

clone_size: .
j_call: TRBJ1-1
v_call: TRBV28
d_call: .
cdr3_nt: TGTGCCAGCAGTGCGGGGGGTTATGGGACTGAAGCTTTCTTT
cdr3_aa: CASSAGGYGTEAFF

clone_size: .
j_call: TRBJ2-1
v_call: TRBV6-5
d_call: TRBD2
cdr3_nt: TGTGCCAGCAGTTACTCGGGACTAGCGGGGGATGAGCAGTTCTTC
cdr3_aa: CASSYSGLAGDEQFF

clone_size: .
j_call: TRBJ2-1
v_call: TRBV27
d_call: TRBD1
cdr3_nt: TGTGCCAGCACTCCCTTGGGGACAGGGCTTTACAATGAGCAGTTCTTC
cdr3_aa: CASTPLGTGLYNEQFF

clone_size: .
j_call: TRBJ2-7
v_call: TRBV29-1
d_call: .
cdr3_nt: TGCAGCGTCTGGGCCGGCTACGAGCAGTACTTC
cdr3_aa: CSVWAGYEQYF

clone_size: .
j_call: TRBJ2-2
v_call: TRBV7-7
d_call: .
cdr3_nt: TGTGCCAGCAGCTTAGAGGGGCGGACCGGGGAGCTGTTTTTT
cdr3_aa: CASSLEGRTGELFF

clone_size: .
j_call: TRBJ1-3
v_call: TRBV15
d_call: .
cdr3_nt: TGTGCCACCAGCAGAGGGGAGCTGGGTTTAGGAAACACCATATATTTT
cdr3_aa: CATSRGELGLGNTIYF

clone_size: .
j_call: TRBJ2-3
v_call: TRBV18
d_call: .
cdr3_nt: TGTGCCAGCTCACCCCAAGCTGACCCCCGCGGGGATACGCAGTATTTT
cdr3_aa: CASSPQADPRGDTQYF

clone_size: .
j_call: TRBJ1-6
v_call: TRBV9
d_call: .
cdr3_nt: TGTGCCAGCAGCGCCGGGTCTAGCTCCTATAATTCACCCCTCCACTTT
cdr3_aa: CASSAGSSSYNSPLHF

clone_size: .
j_call: TRBJ1-2
v_call: TRBV30
d_call: .
cdr3_nt: TGTGCCTGGGCGGACAGCTATGGCTACACCTTC
cdr3_aa: CAWADSYGYTF

clone_size: .
j_call: TRBJ1-3
v_call: TRBV5-1
d_call: TRBD1
cdr3_nt: TGCGCCAGCAGGACAGACAGGGCCGGAAACACCATATATTTT
cdr3_aa: CASRTDRAGNTIYF

clone_size: .
j_call: TRBJ2-5
v_call: TRBV6-5
d_call: TRBD2
cdr3_nt: TGTGCCAGCAGTTACTCGGTAGCGGGGTTAAGCGAGACCCAGTACTTC
cdr3_aa: CASSYSVAGLSETQYF

clone_size: .
j_call: TRBJ2-3
v_call: TRBV4-3
d_call: .
cdr3_nt: TGCGCCAGCAGCCCCGGGGGCCAGCGGGGCTTAGATACGCAGTATTTT
cdr3_aa: CASSPGGQRGLDTQYF

clone_size: once
j_call: TRBJ2-1
v_call: TRBV7-3
d_call: TRBD2
cdr3_nt: TGTGCCAGCAGCTTAAGGGGCTATAGCGGGAGTAGGCACAATGAGCAGTTCTTC
cdr3_aa: CASSLRGYSGSRHNEQFF

clone_size: .
j_call: TRBJ2-7
v_call: TRBV7-2
d_call: .
cdr3_nt: TGTGCCAGCAGCTTTACAGGGAACTCCTACGAGCAGTACTTC
cdr3_aa: CASSFTGNSYEQYF

clone_size: .
j_call: TRBJ2-1
v_call: TRBV5-4
d_call: .
cdr3_nt: TGTGCCAGCAGCTTGGACCGCGCCTACAATGAGCAGTTCTTC
cdr3_aa: CASSLDRAYNEQFF

clone_size: .
j_call: TRBJ1-5
v_call: TRBV14
d_call: TRBD1
cdr3_nt: TGTGCCAGCAGCGTGGGACAGAATCAGCCCCAGCATTTT
cdr3_aa: CASSVGQNQPQHF

clone_size: .
j_call: TRBJ2-2
v_call: TRBV30
d_call: .
cdr3_nt: TGTGCCTGGGGATCTCACGGGAGTAGCACCGGGGAGCTGTTTTTT
cdr3_aa: CAWGSHGSSTGELFF

clone_size: .
j_call: TRBJ2-1
v_call: TRBV11-2
d_call: TRBD1
cdr3_nt: TGTGCCAGCAGCTTACAGGGGGCCTACAATGAGCAGTTCTTC
cdr3_aa: CASSLQGAYNEQFF

clone_size: .
j_call: TRBJ2-1
v_call: TRBV10-1
d_call: TRBD2
cdr3_nt: TGCGCCAGCAGTGAAGCGGGGGACTACAATGAGCAGTTCTTC
cdr3_aa: CASSEAGDYNEQFF

clone_size: .
j_call: TRBJ2-6
v_call: TRBV18
d_call: .
cdr3_nt: TGTGCCAGCTCAACGGGAAACTCTGGGGCCAACGTCCTGACTTTC
cdr3_aa: CASSTGNSGANVLTF

clone_size: .
j_call: TRBJ1-5
v_call: TRBV27
d_call: .
cdr3_nt: TGTGCCAGCCAAGGTCGATTTCTTTGGAGCCATCAGCCCCAGCATTTT
cdr3_aa: CASQGRFLWSHQPQHF

clone_size: .
j_call: TRBJ1-2
v_call: TRBV10-3
d_call: TRBD1
cdr3_nt: TGTGCCATCAGCCACCCCCCTGACAGGGGTGAGAGCTATGGCTACACCTTC
cdr3_aa: CAISHPPDRGESYGYTF

clone_size: .
j_call: TRBJ1-5
v_call: TRBV9
d_call: .
cdr3_nt: TGTGCCAGCAGCGCCGGCGGGCCATATAGCAATCAGCCCCAGCATTTT
cdr3_aa: CASSAGGPYSNQPQHF

clone_size: .
j_call: TRBJ2-2
v_call: TRBV5-1
d_call: .
cdr3_nt: TGCGCCAGCAGCTTGGGTCTAACTCCCGGGGAGCTGTTTTTT
cdr3_aa: CASSLGLTPGELFF

clone_size: few
j_call: TRBJ2-7
v_call: TRBV5-1
d_call: TRBD1
cdr3_nt: TGCGCCAGCAGCTTGCCGGGACAGAGCTACGAGCAGTACTTC
cdr3_aa: CASSLPGQSYEQYF

clone_size: .
j_call: TRBJ1-6
v_call: TRBV7-6
d_call: .
cdr3_nt: TGTGCCAGCAGCTTTTCGGGGAGTGTGAATTCACCCCTCCACTTT
cdr3_aa: CASSFSGSVNSPLHF

clone_size: few
j_call: TRBJ1-1
v_call: TRBV30
d_call: .
cdr3_nt: TGTGCCTGGAGTGGCTCTAAGGGGGAGCACACTGAAGCTTTCTTT
cdr3_aa: CAWSGSKGEHTEAFF

clone_size: once
j_call: TRBJ2-7
v_call: TRBV27
d_call: TRBD2
cdr3_nt: TGTGCCAGCAGTTTCACTAGCGGAGCCTACTACGAGCAGTACTTC
cdr3_aa: CASSFTSGAYYEQYF

clone_size: few
j_call: TRBJ1-1
v_call: TRBV7-9
d_call: .
cdr3_nt: TGTGCCAGCAGCTCGAGGGGGATGAACACTGAAGCTTTCTTT
cdr3_aa: CASSSRGMNTEAFF

clone_size: .
j_call: TRBJ1-6
v_call: TRBV6-5
d_call: .
cdr3_nt: TGTGCCACTCGGGGGGCCCAAAATAATTCACCCCTCCACTTT
cdr3_aa: CATRGAQNNSPLHF

clone_size: .
j_call: TRBJ2-1
v_call: TRBV5-1
d_call: TRBD2
cdr3_nt: TGCGCCAGCAGCCCCGGACTAGCGGAAAAGAGGCAGTTCTTC
cdr3_aa: CASSPGLAEKRQFF

clone_size: .
j_call: TRBJ2-7
v_call: TRBV5-1
d_call: TRBD1
cdr3_nt: TGCGCCAGCAGCCAAAAGGGGTCCGGGACAGGGACAAACGAGCAGTACTTC
cdr3_aa: CASSQKGSGTGTNEQYF

clone_size: .
j_call: TRBJ2-7
v_call: TRBV10-3
d_call: TRBD1
cdr3_nt: TGTGCCATCAGTGGGGACAGAAGTTACGAGCAGTACTTC
cdr3_aa: CAISGDRSYEQYF

clone_size: .
j_call: TRBJ2-3
v_call: TRBV7-6
d_call: TRBD2
cdr3_nt: TGTGCCAGCAGCTTAGTGCTAGCGGGAGTGATTAACACAGATACGCAGTATTTT
cdr3_aa: CASSLVLAGVINTDTQYF

clone_size: .
j_call: TRBJ2-7
v_call: TRBV7-2
d_call: .
cdr3_nt: TGTGCCAGCAGCTTAGGGGAGGGGGCCTACGAGCAGTACTTC
cdr3_aa: CASSLGEGAYEQYF

clone_size: .
j_call: TRBJ2-7
v_call: TRBV6-5
d_call: TRBD1
cdr3_nt: TGTGCCAGCAGCCTACCCGGGACAGGGTCTTTCGAGCAGTACTTC
cdr3_aa: CASSLPGTGSFEQYF

clone_size: few
j_call: TRBJ2-3
v_call: TRBV6-5
d_call: .
cdr3_nt: TGTGCCAGCAGTTACCGCAGGGGAGATACGCAGTATTTT
cdr3_aa: CASSYRRGDTQYF

clone_size: .
j_call: TRBJ2-1
v_call: TRBV5-4
d_call: TRBD1
cdr3_nt: TGTGCCAGCAGCTTGGCCCGGACAGGGGGCTCCTACAATGAGCAGTTCTTC
cdr3_aa: CASSLARTGGSYNEQFF

clone_size: once
j_call: TRBJ1-2
v_call: TRBV4-1
d_call: .
cdr3_nt: TGCGCCAGCAGCCAAGTCCAGGATGGTGGCTACACCTTC
cdr3_aa: CASSQVQDGGYTF

clone_size: few
j_call: TRBJ2-3
v_call: TRBV30
d_call: .
cdr3_nt: TGTGCCTGGAGTGTCGGACACCCTCACACAGATACGCAGTATTTT
cdr3_aa: CAWSVGHPHTDTQYF

clone_size: .
j_call: TRBJ2-5
v_call: TRBV29-1
d_call: TRBD1
cdr3_nt: TGCAGCGCAAACAGGGGTTCAGAGACCCAGTACTTC
cdr3_aa: CSANRGSETQYF

clone_size: few
j_call: TRBJ1-1
v_call: TRBV5-6
d_call: TRBD1
cdr3_nt: TGTGCCAGCAGCTTAGGGACAGTAAACACTGAAGCTTTCTTT
cdr3_aa: CASSLGTVNTEAFF

clone_size: once
j_call: TRBJ2-7
v_call: TRBV7-8
d_call: .
cdr3_nt: TGTGCCAGCGGCGGGGGCCTTAGGGGGCAGTACTTC
cdr3_aa: CASGGGLRGQYF

clone_size: .
j_call: TRBJ2-2
v_call: TRBV9
d_call: TRBD1
cdr3_nt: TGTGCCAGCAGCGTCACCGGGACAGGGGAGACCGGGGAGCTGTTTTTT
cdr3_aa: CASSVTGTGETGELFF

clone_size: few
j_call: TRBJ1-3
v_call: TRBV4-3
d_call: .
cdr3_nt: TGCGCCAGCAGCCGGTTGGGGCCTGGAAACACCATATATTTT
cdr3_aa: CASSRLGPGNTIYF

clone_size: .
j_call: TRBJ2-3
v_call: TRBV15
d_call: TRBD2
cdr3_nt: TGTGCCACCAGCAGAGCAAGGGTTCTAGCGGGAGTTGCAGATTTCACAGATACGCAGTATTTT
cdr3_aa: CATSRARVLAGVADFTDTQYF

clone_size: .
j_call: TRBJ1-1
v_call: TRBV9
d_call: TRBD1
cdr3_nt: TGTGCCAGCAGTACAGGGGGCACTGAAGCTTTCTTT
cdr3_aa: CASSTGGTEAFF